The clone carrying this T cell receptor beta chain has only a few counts. Its antigen is unidentified. The data were obtained in a study of T-cell memory formation after mild COVID-19. Constant-segment-primed 5'RACE gave TCR alpha and TCR beta cDNA libraries with sample barcodes and UMIs. TCRdb reprocessed the 5' RACE reads with MiXCR, giving one entry per CDR3 protein. The top ten hold under 30% of the sample, which has about 270,000 distinct CDR3 sequences, roughly 17% seen once. Study results and limitations: The pre-infection memory compartment contained some responding clones, suggesting cross-reactive memory joined. CD4/CD8 balance characterized clones contracting day 15 to 85, and CD4+ skew characterized later expanders.

This TCR was recovered from a young man who had mild COVID-19 (a few samples of this study predate the infection). Cell type and time point are not known. The sequenced sample was PBMCs or a T cell subset sorted from them (not recorded which).

The CDR3 loop is CSARGAPLGTQYF. The CDR3 bases are TGCAGCGCGCGGGGAGCGCCGCTTGGGACCCAGTACTTC. The chain couples TRBV29-1 to TRBJ2-5, with D possibly matching TRBD2 (6 bases). With 7 bases removed from V and 7 bases from J, the gap between germline ends came to 19 bases. CDR1 and CDR2 from the germline V gene are SQVTM and ANQGSEA. This CDR3 has 13 amino acids.